Sequencing of this T cell receptor beta chain was carried out in a study of technical replicates of blood from a handful of donors (dated by TCRdb to the late 2010s). The method was the immunoSEQ multiplex PCR assay. Drawn from immuneACCESS, this table holds only the in-frame rearrangements with V and J called that TCRdb kept. Clones are partly lost; checked studies trace under half to an unresolved V gene and leave the rest unexplained. Within this sample are some 81,000 clones, with roughly 90% of them counted one time only. Clones ranked in the top ten supply less than 0.3% of the sample. Spanning cysteine to phenylalanine, the CDR3 consists of 15 amino acids. Of the read, only the CDR3 DNA is kept; its 45 bases are in frame from base 1. Trimming at the junction amounts to 2 bases on V and 0 bases on J, and the germline ends lie 10 bases apart. Per the germline V gene, SGHRS is the CDR1 and YFSETQ is the CDR2.

Points on this clone: This clone's antigen is unknown. There are no base qualities to consult, and no much larger clone falls within one base.

The clonotype was recovered from a human donor in good health. The sequenced material came from T cells isolated from PBMCs. The chain joins TRBV5-1 to TRBJ2-3; no D segment can be confidently identified. The bases read TGCGCCAGCAGCTTAGTACCAACTAGCACAGATACGCAGTATTTT. Translated, this is CASSLVPTSTDTQYF.